The 20 T cell receptor beta chains reported below all come from one sample, sequenced in a study of T cells in Graves' hyperthyroidism and ophthalmopathy. It was RNA transcripts that yielded the amplified TCR beta CDR3 regions. Using the HTBI primer set, a first-round RT-PCR was run on the TCR CDR3. One entry per CDR3 protein, called by TCRdb with MiXCR from the multiplex PCR reads. The data show hundreds of thousands of distinct CDR3 sequences, around a sixth seen once. The specimen was blood. The receptors derive from a woman aged 18-29 years with Graves' hyperthyroidism.

In this sample, this clonotype turned up many times. This sequence joins TRBV2 and TRBJ2-1; 13 bases are a match to TRBD2. This CDR3 region has 18 residues. The V gene end was trimmed by 6 bases and the J gene end by 1 base; junction bases not matched to a gene: 9. Germline assignment: CDR1 SNHLY and CDR2 FYNNEI. DNA of the CDR3: TGTGCCAGCAGGGGGGGGGGACTAGCGGGACTGTCCTACAATGAGCAGTTCTTC. This sequence encodes CASRGGGLAGLSYNEQFF.

Concerning this clonotype: A read error may explain this, as a much larger clone is one base away. The chain has TRBV28 and TRBJ2-1; a possible D gene is TRBD2 (6 bases). Per the germline V gene, CDR1 is MDHEN and CDR2 is SYDVKM. The CDR3 length is 16 residues. The CDR3 here is CANSLRTRPGGDEQFF. For the CDR3, the DNA is TGTGCCAACAGTTTAAGAACGCGGCCCGGGGGTGATGAGCAGTTCTTC.

The chain uses TRBV27 and TRBJ2-3; weak D call: TRBD1 (6 bases). Germline V gene lookup returns CDR1 MNHEY and CDR2 SMNVEV (reference sequence). The length of the CDR3 is 17 residues. V lost 5 bases and J 1 base, leaving 19 bases between the germline ends. The DNA for the CDR3 is TGTGCCAGCAGTCTTCGGACAGTCAAGGAGGGCACAGATACGCAGTATTTT. Translated, it gives CASSLRTVKEGTDTQYF.

In its sample, this clonotype was seen a few times. A read error may account for a junction end that differs from germline. CDR3 sequence (DNA): TGTGCCAGCAGGTCCCAGGGGGAGAACACTGAAGTTTTCTTT. Its translation is CASRSQGENTEVFF. V gene TRBV7-9 combines with J gene TRBJ1-1, with 7 positions matching TRBD1. Germline lookup yields CDR1 SEHNR and CDR2 FQNEAQ (reference sequence). The length of the CDR3 is 14 residues.

This clonotype was seen ten or more times. The V call is TRBV7-2, the J call TRBJ1-6, with 7 bases fitting TRBD1. The V gene's germline CDR1 is SGHTA and CDR2 FQGNSA. Germline trimming cut 4 bases from V and 7 bases from J; bases unmatched to any gene: 10. The CDR3 loop spans 16 amino acids. The CDR3 is CASSSTGRSGNSPLHF. The CDR3 DNA reads TGTGCCAGCAGCTCGACAGGGAGGAGTGGGAATTCACCCCTCCACTTT.

In this sample, this clonotype turned up many times. The chain links TRBV11-2 to TRBJ2-7; TRBD1 matches 8 bases. After removal of 5 bases from V and 0 bases from J, the junction contained 6 bases not matched to a gene. CDR1 and CDR2 (germline): SGHAT, FQNNGV. The CDR3 contains 15 residues. The CDR3 reads CASSPWTGLSYEQYF. Written as DNA, the CDR3 is TGTGCCAGCAGCCCCTGGACAGGGCTCTCCTACGAGCAGTACTTC.

This clonotype showed up just a few times. The chain is built from TRBV20-1 and TRBJ2-3; TRBD2 aligns across 7 bases. Germline V gene sequence: CDR1 DFQATT, CDR2 SNEGSKA (reference sequence). This CDR3 comprises 15 residues. V trimming: 0 bases; J trimming: 0 bases; junction bases outside the gene matches: 3. CDR3 sequence reads: CSARDLADSTDTQYF. The CDR3 nucleotides read TGCAGTGCTAGAGATCTAGCGGATAGCACAGATACGCAGTATTTT.

This rearrangement joins TRBV5-1 to TRBJ1-3; TRBD1 agrees at 8 bases. The ends lost 5 bases at V and 2 bases at J; junction bases unmatched: 3. Germline-derived CDR1 and CDR2 are SGHRS and YFSETQ. There are 14 residues in the CDR3. CDR3 DNA sequence: TGCGCCAGCAGTGGGGGACAGGCTGGAAACACCATATATTTT. Its translation: CASSGGQAGNTIYF.

This sequence joins TRBV6-2 or TRBV6-3 and TRBJ2-5, with 9 bases matching TRBD2. Germline assignment: CDR1 MNHEY and CDR2 SVGEGT. The CDR3 has 13 residues. J lost 3 bases, V lost 6 bases, and 2 bases had no gene match. CDR3 in DNA: TGTGCCAGCAGGCCTAGCGGGGAAGAGACCCAGTACTTC. Translation: CASRPSGEETQYF.

J is TRBJ2-6 and V is TRBV6-1, with TRBD2 identical over 7 bases. The ends lost 5 bases at V and 1 base at J; junction bases unmatched: 5. Germline V CDR1 and CDR2: MNHNS, SASEGT. The CDR3 is made up of 16 amino acids. CDR3 nucleotides: TGTGCCAGCAGTCCCCTCGGGAGGTCTGGGGCCAACGTCCTGACTTTC. As protein: CASSPLGRSGANVLTF.

The sample holds a few counts of this clonotype. The chain has TRBV20-1 and TRBJ1-2, with 8 bases fitting TRBD1. Germline V gives CDR1 DFQATT, CDR2 SNEGSKA (reference sequence). The CDR3 runs to 16 residues. J gave up 4 bases and V 3 bases, and 13 bases lay outside the gene matches. The CDR3 bases are TGCAGTGCTAGGGGGTCCCGGACAGGGAGTTTCTATGGCTACACCTTC. Translated, it gives CSARGSRTGSFYGYTF.

V usage is TRBV20-1 and J usage is TRBJ2-3; D is possibly TRBD2 (7 bases). The length of the CDR3 is 13 residues. V was pared by 5 bases and J by 6 bases, with 15 bases between. CDR1 DFQATT and CDR2 SNEGSKA come from the germline V gene (reference sequence). The CDR3 loop reads CSAGGGAQDTQYF. CDR3 nucleotide sequence: TGCAGTGCTGGGGGGGGGGCACAGGATACGCAGTATTTT.

The gene calls are TRBV15 and TRBJ2-3; D is unclear. The CDR3 runs 15 residues. CDR1 and CDR2 from the germline V gene are LNHNV and YYDKDF (reference sequence). The V gene lost 1 base and the J gene lost 0 bases, with 8 bases spanning the gap. The CDR3 DNA is TGTGCCACCAGCAGAGGGACGGTGAGCACAGATACGCAGTATTTT. Amino acid sequence: CATSRGTVSTDTQYF.

This clonotype was counted at least ten times. This rearrangement joins TRBV6-2 or TRBV6-3 to TRBJ2-1, with D possibly TRBD1 on 5 matching bases. This CDR3 spans 13 amino acids. Trimming shortened V by 8 bases and J by 3 bases, and 11 bases separated the two germline ends. Per the germline V gene, CDR1 is MNHEY and CDR2 is SVGEGT. This chain's CDR3 is CASGQRDYNEQFF. CDR3 coding DNA: TGTGCCAGCGGACAAAGAGACTACAATGAGCAGTTCTTC.

Many counts were recorded for this clonotype. The chain has TRBV12-3 or TRBV12-4 and TRBJ1-1, with 7 bases that match TRBD1. The CDR3 runs 14 residues. V was pared by 1 base and J by 7 bases, with 6 bases of the junction left unmatched. DNA for the CDR3: TGTGCCAGCAGTTTAGGACAGGGAACGGATGAAGCTTTCTTT. Protein: CASSLGQGTDEAFF.

This clonotype was seen at least ten times. The chain couples TRBV27 to TRBJ1-2; TRBD1 matches at 10 bases. The CDR3 has 11 amino acids. V lost 8 bases and J lost 7; bases outside the gene matches: 1. The germline CDR1 and CDR2 sequences are MNHEY and SMNVEV (reference sequence). Written as DNA, the CDR3 is TGTGCCAGCCGACAGGGGGCTGGCTACACCTTC. The encoded protein is CASRQGAGYTF.

About this clonotype itself: A single base separates this from a much larger clone, so it may be a read error. The chain combines TRBV6-2 or TRBV6-3 with TRBJ2-3; weak D call: TRBD2 (7 bases). The V gene's germline CDR1 is MNHEY and CDR2 SVGEGT. V was trimmed by 8 bases and J by 4 bases, leaving 25 bases between them. The CDR3 runs to 17 residues. CDR3 DNA: TGTGCCAGCTGCATAACGGGGGGCACGCTCTTTTCAGATACGCAGTATTTT. It yields the protein CASCITGGTLFSDTQYF.

The chain carries TRBV18 and TRBJ2-7, with no clear D. The V end was cut by 6 bases, the J end by 0 bases, with 12 bases between. The germline V gene has CDR1 KGHSH and CDR2 LQKENI. CDR3 length equals 14 residues. CDR3 amino acids: CASSPTSASYEQYF. The CDR3 nucleotides are TGTGCCAGCTCTCCGACAAGTGCCTCCTACGAGCAGTACTTC.

This clonotype was counted only a few times. V and J are TRBV7-9 and TRBJ2-7; 8 positions agree with TRBD2. The CDR3 contains 18 residues. The V segment lost 6 bases and the J segment 0 bases; nucleotides outside the gene matches: 16. Germline V gene data show CDR1 as SEHNR and CDR2 as FQNEAQ (reference sequence). CDR3 DNA: TGTGCCAGCAGTGGGGGCGCGGGGGGCCAGCTGCGCTCCTACGAGCAGTACTTC. Translation: CASSGGAGGQLRSYEQYF.

This clonotype was recorded many times. The chain has TRBV28 and TRBJ2-5; maybe TRBD2 (6 bases). The CDR3 is made up of 14 amino acids. The germline gives CDR1 MDHEN, CDR2 SYDVKM. V was pared by 4 bases and J by 6 bases, with 15 bases between. CDR3 loop: CASSSNEGGKTQYF. The DNA of the CDR3 is TGTGCCAGCAGTTCCAACGAGGGAGGAAAGACCCAGTACTTC.